This TCR beta chain came from a study of vaccination and CD4 T cells after COVID-19. Study outcomes and limitations: Spike mono-reactivity marked 304 of 307 vaccine-specific clones in convalescent patients.

Treatment: roughly ten-day PBMC culture with coronavirus spike peptide pools or control peptides (ViraFEST assay). Cultured CD4+ T cell DNA underwent sequencing with the Oncomine TCR Beta short-read assay. MiXCR, run by TCRdb on the PCR reads, gives a single entry per CDR3 protein. The data show some 25,000 distinct CDR3 sequences, 45% to 50% seen once. Points on this clonotype: What it binds is unknown.

The V gene end was trimmed by 2 bases and the J gene end by 3 bases; junction bases not matched to a gene: 6. The CDR3 contains 16 residues. Looked up from germline, CDR1 is MNHEY and CDR2 is SMNVEV (reference sequence). This clonotype originated in a human donor who had recovered from COVID-19. The sample was CD4+ T cells from blood, cultured in vitro. The rearrangement joins TRBV27 to TRBJ2-7; 11 bases align to TRBD1. The CDR3, as DNA: TGTGCCAGCAGTTTAACCGCCGGGACAGGGGGCTACGAGCAGTACTTC. It encodes CASSLTAGTGGYEQYF.